This TCR beta chain appears in the sequencing data of a study of T cells in localized non-small cell lung cancer. Study-level results: As only one tumor region underwent sequencing, heterogeneity remains possible. Adjacent lung held a median roughly 56 of the top 100 tumor clones. In uninvolved adjacent lung, T cell clonality reached its highest value, exceeding tumor.

Here immunoSEQ multiplex PCR was the method, and the copy in TCRdb shows in-frame clones only, minus some. The sample carries tens of thousands of clones, 88% recorded once. The sample holds one count of this clone. Its antigen is as yet unknown. Germline CDR1 MNHNY, CDR2 SVGAGI (reference sequence). This CDR3 is 15 amino acids long. J was trimmed by 2 bases and V by 6 bases; bases with no gene match: 8. The chain couples TRBV6-6 to TRBJ1-2; TRBD1 agrees at 8 bases. This receptor was taken from a woman aged 35 to 70 with stage I squamous cell lung carcinoma. The sequenced sample was peripheral blood, obtained before any cancer treatment. CDR3 loop: CASSKRTGLNYGYTF. CDR3 coding DNA: TGTGCCAGCAGCAAACGGACAGGGCTCAACTATGGCTACACCTTC.